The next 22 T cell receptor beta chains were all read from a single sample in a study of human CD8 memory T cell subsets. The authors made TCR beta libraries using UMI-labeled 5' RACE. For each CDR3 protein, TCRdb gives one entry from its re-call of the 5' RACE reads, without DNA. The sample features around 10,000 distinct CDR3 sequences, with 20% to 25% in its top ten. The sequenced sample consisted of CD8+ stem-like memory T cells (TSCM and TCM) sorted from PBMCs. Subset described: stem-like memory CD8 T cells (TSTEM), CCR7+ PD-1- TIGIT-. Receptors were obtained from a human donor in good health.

Here the CDR3 reads CASSPLAGASNQPQHF. The chain links TRBV12-3 or TRBV12-4 to TRBJ1-5; without DNA, the TCRdb call of TRBD1 cannot be checked. The CDR3 runs to 16 residues.

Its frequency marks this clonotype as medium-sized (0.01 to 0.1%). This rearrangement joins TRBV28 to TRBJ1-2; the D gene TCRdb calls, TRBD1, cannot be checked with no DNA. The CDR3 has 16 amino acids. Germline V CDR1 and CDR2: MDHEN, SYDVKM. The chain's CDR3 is CASSLWSVQGAHGYTF.

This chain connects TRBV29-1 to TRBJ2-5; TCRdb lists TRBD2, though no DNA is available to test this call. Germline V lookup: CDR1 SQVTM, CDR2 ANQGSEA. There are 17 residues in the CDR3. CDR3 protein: CSVRSDIAGPLEETQYF.

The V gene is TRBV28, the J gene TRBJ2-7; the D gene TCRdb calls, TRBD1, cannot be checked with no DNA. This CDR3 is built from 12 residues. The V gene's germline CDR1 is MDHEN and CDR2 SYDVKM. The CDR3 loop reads CASRVRGREQYF.

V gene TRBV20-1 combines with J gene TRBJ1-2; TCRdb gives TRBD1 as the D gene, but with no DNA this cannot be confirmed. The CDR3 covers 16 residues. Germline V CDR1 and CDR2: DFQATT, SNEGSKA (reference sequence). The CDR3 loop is CSARPTSGPNRGGYTF.

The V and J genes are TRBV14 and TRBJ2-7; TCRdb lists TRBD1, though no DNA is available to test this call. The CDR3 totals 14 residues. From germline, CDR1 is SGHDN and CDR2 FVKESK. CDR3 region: CASSQTGNLYEQYF.

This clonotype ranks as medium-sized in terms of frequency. Here the CDR3 reads CASSTPGLSSDTQYF. The chain carries TRBV3-1 and TRBJ2-3; absent DNA, TCRdb's TRBD2 call cannot be checked. The CDR3 has 15 residues. CDR1 is LGHDT, CDR2 YNNKEL, per germline (reference sequence).

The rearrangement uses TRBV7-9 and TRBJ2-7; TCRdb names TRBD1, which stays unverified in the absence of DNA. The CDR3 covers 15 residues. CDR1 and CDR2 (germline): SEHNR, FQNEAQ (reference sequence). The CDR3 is CASSLVPGASYEQYF.

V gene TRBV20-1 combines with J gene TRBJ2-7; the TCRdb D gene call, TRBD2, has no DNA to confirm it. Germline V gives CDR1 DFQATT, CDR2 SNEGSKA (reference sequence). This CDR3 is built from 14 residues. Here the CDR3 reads CSARDRGVSYEQYF.

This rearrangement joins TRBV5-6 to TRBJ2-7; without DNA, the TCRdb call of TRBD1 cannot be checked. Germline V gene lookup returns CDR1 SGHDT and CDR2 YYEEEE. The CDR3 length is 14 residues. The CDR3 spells CASSLAGHVDEQYF.

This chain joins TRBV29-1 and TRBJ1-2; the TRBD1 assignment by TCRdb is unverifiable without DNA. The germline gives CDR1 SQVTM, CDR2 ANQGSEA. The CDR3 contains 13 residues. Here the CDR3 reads CSVRQGKSYGYTF.

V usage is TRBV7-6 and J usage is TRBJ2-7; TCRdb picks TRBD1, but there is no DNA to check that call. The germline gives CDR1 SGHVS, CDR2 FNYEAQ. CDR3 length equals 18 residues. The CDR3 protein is CASSLDRVGGALSYEQYF.

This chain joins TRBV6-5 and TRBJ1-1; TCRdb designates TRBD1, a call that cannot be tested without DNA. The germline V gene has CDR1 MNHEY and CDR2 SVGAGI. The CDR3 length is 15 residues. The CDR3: CASSYYLGGFAEAFF.

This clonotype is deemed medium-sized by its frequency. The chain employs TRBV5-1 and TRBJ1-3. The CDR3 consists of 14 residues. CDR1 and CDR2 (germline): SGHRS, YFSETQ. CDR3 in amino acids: CASSLAGPGNTIYF.

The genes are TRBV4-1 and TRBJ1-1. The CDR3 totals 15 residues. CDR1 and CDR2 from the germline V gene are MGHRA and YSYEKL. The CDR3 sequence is CASSQGAAAAIEAFF.

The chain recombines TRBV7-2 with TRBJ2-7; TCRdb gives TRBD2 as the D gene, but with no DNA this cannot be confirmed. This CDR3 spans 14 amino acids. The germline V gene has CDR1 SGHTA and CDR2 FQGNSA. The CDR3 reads CASSLGVLAYEQYF.

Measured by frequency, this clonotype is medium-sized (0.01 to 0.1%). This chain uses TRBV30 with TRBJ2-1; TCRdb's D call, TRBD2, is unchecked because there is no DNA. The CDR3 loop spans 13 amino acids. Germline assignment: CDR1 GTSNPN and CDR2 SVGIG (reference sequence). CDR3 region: CAANGGHYNEQFF.

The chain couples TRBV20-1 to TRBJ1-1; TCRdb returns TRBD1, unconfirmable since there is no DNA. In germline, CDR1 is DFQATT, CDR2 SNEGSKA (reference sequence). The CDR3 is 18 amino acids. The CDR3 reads CSARDFNRGTTMNTEAFF.

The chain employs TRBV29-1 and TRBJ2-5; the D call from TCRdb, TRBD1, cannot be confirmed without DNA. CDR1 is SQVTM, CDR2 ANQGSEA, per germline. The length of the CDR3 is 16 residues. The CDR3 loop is CSVAGPLTNSQETQYF.

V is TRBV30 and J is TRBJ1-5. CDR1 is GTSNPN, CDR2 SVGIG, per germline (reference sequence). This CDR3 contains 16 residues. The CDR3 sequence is CAWNLAGGGSNQPQHF.

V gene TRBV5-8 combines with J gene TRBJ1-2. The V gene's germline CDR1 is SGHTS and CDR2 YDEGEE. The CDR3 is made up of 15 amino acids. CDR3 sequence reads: CASHADWTADYGYTF.

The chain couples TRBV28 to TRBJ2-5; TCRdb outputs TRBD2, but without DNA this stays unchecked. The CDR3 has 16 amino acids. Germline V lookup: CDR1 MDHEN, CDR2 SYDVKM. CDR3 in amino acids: CASSLTLAGGGETQYF.